The T cell receptor (beta chain) described here comes from a study of blood T cells in healthy people across ages. General observations from the study: Unsorted PBMCs prevented conclusive naive versus antigen-experienced comparison. Relative to aged donors, long-lived donors carried more naive CD4+ cells and displayed higher diversity.

Combining a sample-barcoded 5' primer with a J-beta primer mix, a second PCR ran for about 7 to 11 cycles. TCRdb redid the calling of the 5' RACE reads with MiXCR, one entry per CDR3 protein. The sample yields about 640,000 distinct CDR3 sequences, 40% to 45% seen once. This clonotype was seen repeatedly, ten times or more. Its target is unknown. The CDR3 runs to 14 residues. V shed 11 bases, J shed 5 bases, and the junction held 13 bases outside the gene matches. Looked up from germline, CDR1 is SNHLY and CDR2 is FYNNEI. The chain employs TRBV2 and TRBJ2-5; 8 bases match TRBD1. The clonotype was recovered from an elderly man in good health. The sample comprised blood. CDR3 protein: CASGGGQGQETQYF. The CDR3 DNA is TGTGCCTCCGGGGGCGGACAGGGACAGGAGACCCAGTACTTC.